The table lists the clone carrying this T cell receptor beta chain with a few counts. This sample stems from a study of T cell changes during pregnancy in multiple sclerosis. The protocol was immunoSEQ multiplex PCR, while the TCRdb copy is restricted to in-frame clones and leaves out a portion. The sample lists 70,000 to 95,000 clones, about 93% occurring once. CDR3 length: 16 amino acids. V was pared by 1 base and J by 2 bases, with 5 bases of the junction left unmatched. Per germline, CDR1 SGHVS and CDR2 FNYEAQ. Sequences were derived from CD4+ T cells from peripheral blood mononuclear cells, sampled in the second trimester of pregnancy. The V and J genes are TRBV7-6 and TRBJ2-1; 7 bases fit TRBD2. The sequence came from a female donor with multiple sclerosis, enrolled in a pregnancy study. The CDR3 region has the DNA TGTGCCAGCAGCTTAGGGGCGCGGGGGACCTACAATGAGCAGTTCTTC. Its translation is CASSLGARGTYNEQFF.